The TCR beta chain under discussion was sequenced for a study of Ad26.COV2.S vaccination and SARS-CoV-2 variants. This CDR3 comprises 13 residues. Between the trimmed V and J ends, which lost 7 bases and 3 bases, there was a span of 10 bases. Using immunoSEQ multiplex PCR, the repertoire was profiled, and TCRdb retains in-frame clones only, with some absent. The top ten hold more than 7% of the sample, which has around 400,000 clones, 80% to 90% seen once. Treatment meaning: roughly 19 received Ad26.COV2.S at low or high dose, single or two shots; about five received placebo; per-sample allocation not given. Repertoires come from day 63 after the first vaccine or placebo injection. This clone was seen only a few times.

The V gene is TRBV12-3 or TRBV12-4, the J gene TRBJ1-3; D not resolved. The TCR sequence derives from a person between 18 and 60 years old who received the Ad26.COV2.S COVID-19 vaccine or a placebo. The starting material was peripheral blood, obtained in a trial of Ad26.COV2.S vaccine versus placebo. CDR3 sequence reads: CASTFHNGNTIYF. CDR3 DNA: TGTGCCAGCACCTTCCACAATGGAAACACCATATATTTT.